The 3 T cell receptor beta chains below were found in one sample sequenced in a study of OX40 agonist ivuxolimab in advanced cancers. Clones were sequenced by immunoSEQ multiplex PCR, and TCRdb holds only the in-frame ones, with some missing. The sample consists of fewer than 85,000 clones, around 73% of them appearing once. The source was CD4+ or CD8+ T cells sorted from blood, collected in a trial of the OX40 agonist ivuxolimab. The receptors were sampled from an adult with an advanced solid tumor such as melanoma, head and neck, liver or kidney cancer.

V and J are TRBV19 and TRBJ1-5; D uncertain. CDR3 length: 14 residues. Germline values: CDR1 LNHDA, CDR2 SQIVND (reference sequence). Trimming left V 5 bases short and J 3 bases short, with 11 bases between. CDR3: CASSRGDYNQPQHF. The CDR3 DNA sequence: TGTGCCAGTAGTCGTGGGGATTACAATCAGCCCCAGCATTTT. Full variable domain (rest looked up from reference TRBV19 and TRBJ1-5): DGGITQSPKYLFRKEGQNVTLSCEQNLNHDAMYWYRQDPGQGLRLIYYSQIVNDFQKGDIAEGYSVSREKKESFPLTVTSAQKNPTAFYLCASSRGDYNQPQHFGDGTRLSIL.

This chain links TRBV14 with TRBJ1-2; maybe TRBD1 (6 bases). CDR1 and CDR2 from the germline V gene are SGHDN and FVKESK. Trimming removed 4 bases at V and 4 bases at J, with 10 bases between. The CDR3 loop spans 13 amino acids. DNA for the CDR3: TGTGCCAGCAGCCCCGGACAGCGCTATGGCTACACCTTC. Translating it yields CASSPGQRYGYTF.

This clone was observed a few times. The V call is TRBV5-1, the J call TRBJ1-3; maybe TRBD1 (6 bases). Germline assignment: CDR1 SGHRS and CDR2 YFSETQ. Trimming left V 0 bases short and J 7 bases short, with 14 bases between. The CDR3 runs to 15 residues. In nucleotides, the CDR3 is TGCGCCAGCAGCTTGGCACAGGGAGTGGGTAACACCATATATTTT. This sequence encodes CASSLAQGVGNTIYF.